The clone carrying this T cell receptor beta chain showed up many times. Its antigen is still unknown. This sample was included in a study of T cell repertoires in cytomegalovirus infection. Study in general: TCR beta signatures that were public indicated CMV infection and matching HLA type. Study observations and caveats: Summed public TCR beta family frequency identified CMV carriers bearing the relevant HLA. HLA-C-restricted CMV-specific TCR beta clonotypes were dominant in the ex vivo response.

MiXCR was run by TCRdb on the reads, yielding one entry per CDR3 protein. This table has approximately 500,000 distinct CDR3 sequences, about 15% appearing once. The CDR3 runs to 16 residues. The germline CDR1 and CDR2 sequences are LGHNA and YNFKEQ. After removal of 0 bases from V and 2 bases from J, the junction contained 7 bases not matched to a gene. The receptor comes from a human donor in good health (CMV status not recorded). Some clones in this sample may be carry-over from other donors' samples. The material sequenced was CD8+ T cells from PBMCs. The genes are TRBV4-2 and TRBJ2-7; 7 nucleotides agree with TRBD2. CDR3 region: CASSQDSLADPYEQYF. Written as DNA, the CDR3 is TGTGCCAGCAGCCAAGATAGTCTAGCGGACCCCTACGAGCAGTACTTC.